This T cell receptor (beta chain) derives from a study of preoperative IRX-2 immunotherapy in early breast cancer. Treatment denoted: preoperative locoregional IRX-2 cytokine immunotherapy. Preoperative locoregional IRX-2 cytokine immunotherapy was tested in the phase Ib source study. The junction had 7 bases not matched to a gene; V was cut back by 6 bases and J by 0 bases. CDR1 and CDR2 from the germline V gene are ENHRY and SYGVKD. CDR3 length: 17 residues. Repertoires were generated with immunoSEQ multiplex PCR, while TCRdb's copy carries only in-frame clones and drops some. The repertoire consists of fewer than 30,000 clones, with 90% occurring once and the leading ten covering around 8.9%.

The V gene is TRBV10-3, the J gene TRBJ2-6; 8 bases align to TRBD1. This specimen was collected from a patient treated with IRX-2 immunotherapy. The TCR originated in a human donor with breast cancer. The DNA for the CDR3 is TGTGCCATCAGATTGGACAGGGCCCGCTCTGGGGCCAACGTCCTGACTTTC. Its protein product is CAIRLDRARSGANVLTF.